The 16 T cell receptor beta chains reported below all come from one sample, sequenced in a study of PD-L1 blockade in urothelial cancer. Sequenced by immunoSEQ multiplex PCR; TCRdb stores in-frame clones only, minus some. The repertoire includes tens of thousands of clones, 87% of them detected once, and around 5% sits in the top ten. The sample here was PBMCs, taken around atezolizumab (anti-PD-L1) treatment. The receptors were gathered from an older woman with urothelial cancer.

In DNA, the CDR3 is TGTGCCAGCAGCTTGGGTCTAGCGGGGAACAATGAGCAGTTCTTC. The encoded protein is CASSLGLAGNNEQFF. V gene TRBV5-8 combines with J gene TRBJ2-1; 9 positions agree with TRBD2. This CDR3 contains 15 residues. Germline-derived CDR1 and CDR2 are SGHTS and YDEGEE. V shed 0 bases, J shed 5 bases, and the junction held 3 bases outside the gene matches.

Only a few counts were recorded for this clone. This chain connects TRBV6-5 to TRBJ1-1, with no clear D. Trimming pared 4 bases from V and 1 base from J, leaving 7 bases between. Germline-derived CDR1 and CDR2 are MNHEY and SVGAGI. This CDR3 is built from 13 residues. CDR3 amino acids: CASSWARNTEAFF. CDR3 sequence (DNA): TGTGCCAGCAGTTGGGCGAGGAACACTGAAGCTTTCTTT.

V and J are TRBV25-1 and TRBJ2-3; 9 bases map to TRBD1. Germline V gene sequence: CDR1 MGHDK, CDR2 SYGVNS. The ends lost 6 bases at V and 6 bases at J; junction bases unmatched: 10. The CDR3 loop spans 15 amino acids. In nucleotides, the CDR3 is TGTGCCAGCAGCGAGACAGGGGGTTTTTCGGATACGCAGTATTTT. Translated: CASSETGGFSDTQYF.

V and J are TRBV18 and TRBJ2-6, with D maybe TRBD2 (6 bases). The germline V gene encodes CDR1 KGHSH and CDR2 LQKENI. V dropped 6 bases and J dropped 1 base, with 22 bases sitting between them. The CDR3 has 19 residues. The chain's CDR3 is CASSPVMRDGPSGANVLTF. The CDR3 DNA reads as TGTGCCAGCTCTCCTGTGATGCGGGACGGTCCGTCTGGGGCCAACGTCCTGACTTTC.

The V gene is TRBV30, the J gene TRBJ1-2, with TRBD1 matching over 11 bases. The CDR3 sequence is 15 residues long. The junction had 5 bases not matched to a gene; V was cut back by 5 bases and J by 0 bases. Germline V gene sequence: CDR1 GTSNPN, CDR2 SVGIG (reference sequence). The DNA of the CDR3 is TGTGCCTGGGGGACAGGGGGGGGGCCTAACTATGGCTACACCTTC. This sequence encodes CAWGTGGGPNYGYTF.

V is TRBV5-1 and J is TRBJ1-6; no reliable D call. V lost 5 bases, J lost 2 bases, and 11 bases lay in between. CDR1 and CDR2 (germline): SGHRS, YFSETQ. The CDR3 is 15 residues long. The DNA for the CDR3 is TGCGCCAGCAGACCCCAGATCCCCTATAATTCACCCCTCCACTTT. Its translation: CASRPQIPYNSPLHF.

This rearrangement joins TRBV27 to TRBJ2-7, with 11 bases lining up with TRBD1. The ends lost 5 bases at V and 3 bases at J; junction bases unmatched: 0. CDR1 is MNHEY, CDR2 SMNVEV, per germline (reference sequence). The length of the CDR3 is 13 residues. CDR3 coding DNA: TGTGCCAGCAGTGGGACAGGGGGCTACGAGCAGTACTTC. Protein: CASSGTGGYEQYF.

The gene calls are TRBV28 and TRBJ1-1; 10 nucleotides agree with TRBD1. There are 16 residues in the CDR3. Germline trimming cut 5 bases from V and 8 bases from J; bases unmatched to any gene: 14. CDR1 MDHEN and CDR2 SYDVKM come from the germline V gene. CDR3 sequence reads: CASSTTGTGVNREAFF. CDR3 sequence (DNA): TGTGCCAGCAGTACCACCGGGACAGGGGTAAATCGGGAAGCTTTCTTT.

A single count supports this clone. This sequence joins TRBV18 and TRBJ1-5; maybe TRBD1 (5 bases). From germline, CDR1 is KGHSH and CDR2 LQKENI. Trimming took 3 bases from V and 4 from J, leaving 10 bases between them. The CDR3 has 14 amino acids. The CDR3 nucleotides read TGTGCCAGCTCACCGGAACAGGCAAATCAGCCCCAGCATTTT. The encoded protein is CASSPEQANQPQHF.

The chain employs TRBV4-1 and TRBJ2-1; D is possibly TRBD1 (5 bases). The V gene lost 1 base and the J gene lost 8 bases, with 15 bases spanning the gap. The CDR3 sequence is 15 residues long. From germline, CDR1 is MGHRA and CDR2 YSYEKL. The DNA of the CDR3 is TGCGCCAGCAGCCAAGGTCCCGCAGGGTTCGATGAGCAGTTCTTC. Amino acid sequence: CASSQGPAGFDEQFF.

The rearrangement links TRBV30 to TRBJ2-2; TRBD2 might be the D (6 bases). The V end lost 0 bases, the J end lost 4 bases, and 12 bases lay between the germline ends. Germline-derived CDR1 and CDR2 are GTSNPN and SVGIG (reference sequence). The CDR3 has 15 residues. CDR3 in DNA: TGTGCCTGGAGTGTAGGGGAGGTCAGCACCGGGGAGCTGTTTTTT. Translation: CAWSVGEVSTGELFF.

This clone was detected only a few times. CDR3 sequence: CASSAGSNTGELFF. In nucleotides, the CDR3 is TGCGCCAGCAGTGCAGGTTCTAACACCGGGGAGCTGTTTTTT. The chain carries TRBV5-1 and TRBJ2-2, with D unresolved. The CDR3 totals 14 residues. CDR1 is SGHRS and CDR2 is YFSETQ in the germline V gene. Trimming removed 5 bases from V and 2 bases from J, with 10 bases in between.

The chain is built from TRBV7-8 and TRBJ2-7; 9 bases align to TRBD2. This CDR3 spans 16 amino acids. From germline, CDR1 is SGHVS and CDR2 FQNEAQ. Germline trimming cut 1 base from V and 3 bases from J; bases unmatched to any gene: 7. The CDR3 reads CASSLVGTSRGYEQYF. The CDR3 nucleotides read TGTGCCAGCAGCTTAGTGGGGACTAGCCGGGGCTACGAGCAGTACTTC. The variable domain in full, with the rest retrieved from reference TRBV7-8 and TRBJ2-7, is GAGVSQSPRYKVAKRGQDVALRCDPISGHVSLFWYQQALGQGPEFLTYFQNEAQLDKSGLPSDRFFAERPEGSVSTLKIQRTQQEDSAVYLCASSLVGTSRGYEQYFGPGTRLTVT.

This clone was found a few times. The gene calls are TRBV30 and TRBJ2-6, with D maybe TRBD2 (5 bases). V lost 4 bases and J lost 5, with 15 bases in between. This CDR3 comprises 15 residues. Germline-derived CDR1 and CDR2 are GTSNPN and SVGIG (reference sequence). The CDR3 DNA is TGTGCCTGGACCCCGGGGAGTTCCAGGGCCAACGTCCTGACTTTC. Protein: CAWTPGSSRANVLTF.

The V and J genes are TRBV7-2 and TRBJ2-7; 12 positions match TRBD1. CDR3 length: 15 amino acids. Germline V gene lookup returns CDR1 SGHTA and CDR2 FQGNSA. The junction had 6 bases not matched to a gene; V was cut back by 2 bases and J by 7 bases. The CDR3 nucleotides read TGTGCCAGCAGCTTATTGGGGACAGGGGGCCGAGAGCAGTACTTC. This gives the protein CASSLLGTGGREQYF. The entire variable domain, with the rest obtained from reference TRBV7-2 and TRBJ2-7, is as follows: GAGVSQSPSNKVTEKGKDVELRCDPISGHTALYWYRQSLGQGLEFLIYFQGNSAPDKSGLPSDRFSAERTGGSVSTLTIQRTQQEDSAVYLCASSLLGTGGREQYFGPGTRLTVT.

The chain joins TRBV2 to TRBJ2-1, with 7 nucleotides matching TRBD2. CDR3 length: 15 amino acids. V lost 8 bases and J lost 4; bases outside the gene matches: 11. From germline, CDR1 is SNHLY and CDR2 FYNNEI. CDR3 DNA: TGTGCCAGCGGGGGAGGGGCCAACCCTTACAATGAGCAGTTCTTC. Amino acids: CASGGGANPYNEQFF.